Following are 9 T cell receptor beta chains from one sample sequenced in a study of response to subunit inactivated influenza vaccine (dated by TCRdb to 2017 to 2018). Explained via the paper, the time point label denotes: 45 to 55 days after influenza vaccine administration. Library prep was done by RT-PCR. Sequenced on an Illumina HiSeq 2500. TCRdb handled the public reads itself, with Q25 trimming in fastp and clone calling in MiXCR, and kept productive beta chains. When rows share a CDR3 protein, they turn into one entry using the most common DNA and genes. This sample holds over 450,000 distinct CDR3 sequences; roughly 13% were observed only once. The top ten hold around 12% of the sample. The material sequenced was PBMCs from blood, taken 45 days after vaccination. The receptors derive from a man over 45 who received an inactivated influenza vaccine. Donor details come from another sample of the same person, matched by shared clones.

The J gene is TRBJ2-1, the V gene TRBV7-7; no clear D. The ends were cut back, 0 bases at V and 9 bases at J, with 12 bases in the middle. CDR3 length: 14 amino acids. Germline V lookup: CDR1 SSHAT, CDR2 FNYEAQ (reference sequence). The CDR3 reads CASSLAYLGSEQFF. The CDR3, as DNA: TGTGCCAGCAGCTTAGCCTACCTAGGGTCTGAGCAGTTCTTC.

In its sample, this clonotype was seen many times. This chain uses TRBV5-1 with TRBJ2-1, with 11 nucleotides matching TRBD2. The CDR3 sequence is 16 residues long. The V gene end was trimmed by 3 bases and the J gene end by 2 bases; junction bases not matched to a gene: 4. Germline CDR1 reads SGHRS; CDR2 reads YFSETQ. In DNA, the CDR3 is TGCGCCAGCAGCTCCTTGACTAGCGGGGCCTACAATGAGCAGTTCTTC. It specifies CASSSLTSGAYNEQFF.

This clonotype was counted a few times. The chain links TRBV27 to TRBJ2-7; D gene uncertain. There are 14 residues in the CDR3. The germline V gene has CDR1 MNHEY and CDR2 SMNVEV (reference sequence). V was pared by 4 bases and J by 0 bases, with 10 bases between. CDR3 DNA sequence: TGTGCCAGCAGTTCACGGCCCGACTCCTACGAGCAGTACTTC. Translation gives CASSSRPDSYEQYF.

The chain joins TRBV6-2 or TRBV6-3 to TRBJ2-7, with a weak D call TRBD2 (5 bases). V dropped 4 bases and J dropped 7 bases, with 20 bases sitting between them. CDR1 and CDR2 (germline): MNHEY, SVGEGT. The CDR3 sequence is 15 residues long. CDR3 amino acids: CASSWGIGLPGEQYF. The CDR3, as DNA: TGTGCCAGCAGTTGGGGTATTGGCCTTCCGGGGGAGCAGTACTTC.

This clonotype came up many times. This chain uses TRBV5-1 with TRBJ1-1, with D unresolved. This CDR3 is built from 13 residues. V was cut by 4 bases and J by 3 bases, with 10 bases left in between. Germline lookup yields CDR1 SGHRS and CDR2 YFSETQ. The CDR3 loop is CASSPELDTEAFF. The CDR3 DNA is TGCGCCAGCAGCCCCGAGCTCGACACTGAAGCTTTCTTT.

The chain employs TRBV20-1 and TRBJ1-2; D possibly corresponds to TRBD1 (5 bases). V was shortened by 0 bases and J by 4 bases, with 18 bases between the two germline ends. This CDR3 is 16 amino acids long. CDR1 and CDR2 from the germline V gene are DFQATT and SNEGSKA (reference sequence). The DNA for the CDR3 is TGCAGTGCTAGAGATATGTCAGGGCTCACCCGCTATGGCTACACCTTC. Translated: CSARDMSGLTRYGYTF.

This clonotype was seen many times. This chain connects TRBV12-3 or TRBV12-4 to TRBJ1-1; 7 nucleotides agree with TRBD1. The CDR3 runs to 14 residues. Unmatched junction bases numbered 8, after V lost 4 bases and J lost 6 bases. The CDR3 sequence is CASSSGHRGAEAFF. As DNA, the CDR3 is TGTGCCAGCAGTTCGGGACACAGGGGCGCTGAAGCTTTCTTT.

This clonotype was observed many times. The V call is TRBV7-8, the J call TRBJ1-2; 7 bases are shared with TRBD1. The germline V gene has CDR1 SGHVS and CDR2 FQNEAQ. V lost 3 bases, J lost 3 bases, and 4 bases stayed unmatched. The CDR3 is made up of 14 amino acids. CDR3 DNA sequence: TGTGCCAGCAGCTTCCGGGACAGATACTATGGCTACACCTTC. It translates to CASSFRDRYYGYTF.

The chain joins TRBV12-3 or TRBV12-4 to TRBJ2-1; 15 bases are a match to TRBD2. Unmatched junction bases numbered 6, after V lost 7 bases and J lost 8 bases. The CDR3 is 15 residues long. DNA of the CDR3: TGTGCCAGCACTCAGGGACTAGCGGGAGGCTATGAGCAGTTCTTC. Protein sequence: CASTQGLAGGYEQFF.